This T cell receptor (beta chain) was recorded in a study of early T cells in non-severe SARS-CoV-2 infection. TCRdb redid the calling of the 5' RACE reads with MiXCR, one entry per CDR3 protein. Among approximately 66,000 distinct CDR3 sequences listed, roughly an eighth were seen once. This clonotype has only a few counts. V lost 2 bases and J lost 7; bases outside the gene matches: 2. The CDR3 sequence is 13 residues long. Germline V CDR1 and CDR2: DFQATT, SNEGSKA (reference sequence). The TCR was taken from an adult who was a healthcare worker with PCR-confirmed SARS-CoV-2 infection or an uninfected control (not recorded which). The sample taken for sequencing was whole blood. The chain combines TRBV20-1 with TRBJ2-2, with 9 nucleotides matching TRBD2. The CDR3 sequence is CSARLAGYGELFF. The CDR3 DNA sequence: TGCAGTGCTAGACTAGCGGGGTACGGGGAGCTGTTTTTT.